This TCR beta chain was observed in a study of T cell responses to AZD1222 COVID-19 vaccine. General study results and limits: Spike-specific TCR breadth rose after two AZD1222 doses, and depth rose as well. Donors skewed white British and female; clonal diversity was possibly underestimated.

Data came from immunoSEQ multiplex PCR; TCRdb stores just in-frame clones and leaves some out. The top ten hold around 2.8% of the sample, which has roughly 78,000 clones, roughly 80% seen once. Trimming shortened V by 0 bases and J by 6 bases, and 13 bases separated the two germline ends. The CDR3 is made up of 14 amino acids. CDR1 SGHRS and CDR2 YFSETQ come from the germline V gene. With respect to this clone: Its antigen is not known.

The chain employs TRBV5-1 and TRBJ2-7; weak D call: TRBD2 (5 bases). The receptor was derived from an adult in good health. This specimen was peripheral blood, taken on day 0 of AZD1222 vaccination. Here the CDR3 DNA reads TGCGCCAGCAGCTTGGGGGGAGACATTCCCGAGCAGTACTTC. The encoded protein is CASSLGGDIPEQYF.